The sequence of this TCR beta chain was determined in a study of early T cells in non-severe SARS-CoV-2 infection. General study findings and limits: Matching against VDJdb likely underestimated virus-specific expansions, favoring anti-spike CD8.

Comments on this clonotype: Its antigen is undetermined.

TCRdb called the 5' RACE reads again in MiXCR, with one record for every CDR3 protein. The data show 98,000 or so distinct CDR3 sequences, over 10% seen once. V lost 1 base and J 4 bases, leaving 8 bases between the germline ends. CDR1 and CDR2 (germline): SGHDN, FVKESK. This CDR3 is 13 amino acids long. This sequence was found in an adult who was a healthcare worker with PCR-confirmed SARS-CoV-2 infection or an uninfected control (not recorded which). Material for sequencing was whole blood. The chain links TRBV14 to TRBJ2-7; D call uncertain. CDR3 nucleotide sequence: TGTGCCAGCAGCCAAGCAGTCGTGTACGAGCAGTACTTC. Translating it yields CASSQAVVYEQYF. Full variable domain (remainder filled in from reference TRBV14 and TRBJ2-7): EAGVTQFPSHSVIEKGQTVTLRCDPISGHDNLYWYRRVMGKEIKFLLHFVKESKQDESGMPNNRFLAERTGGTYSTLKVQPAELEDSGVYFCASSQAVVYEQYFGPGTRLTVT.